The rows below give T cell receptor beta chains drawn from one sample of a study of Ad26.COV2.S vaccination and SARS-CoV-2 variants. Libraries were prepared by immunoSEQ multiplex PCR; TCRdb keeps only in-frame clonotypes and omits some of them. The repertoire holds around 450,000 clones, about 88% seen once, with around 2.5% in the top ten. This material consisted of peripheral blood, taken in a trial of Ad26.COV2.S vaccine versus placebo. The source of these receptors is a person aged 18-65 years who received the Ad26.COV2.S COVID-19 vaccine or a placebo. The CDR3 runs from the conserved cysteine through the conserved F or W. The D gene is left open where the match is weak. A clone size is listed for some rows: how often the clone was seen (once, few, many), or a class if it is expanded.

14	TRBV5-1	.	TRBJ2-1	.	TGCGCCAGCACGGCCAGCTTCTCCTACAATGAGCAGTTCTTC	CASTASFSYNEQFF
16	TRBV18	.	TRBJ2-6	.	TGTGCCAGCTCACGAGCACTGGCTGATGGGGCCAACGTCCTGACTTTC	CASSRALADGANVLTF
12	TRBV5-6	.	TRBJ1-2	.	TGTGCCAGCAGCGAAAACAGGATTGGCTACACCTTC	CASSENRIGYTF
16	TRBV18	.	TRBJ1-6	TRBD1	TGTGCCAGCTCACTAAATTCGGACAGGGAAAATTCACCCCTCCACTTT	CASSLNSDRENSPLHF
15	TRBV5-1	.	TRBJ2-7	.	TGCGCCAGCAGCACCTACCGGGACCAGATTAACGAGCAGTACTTC	CASSTYRDQINEQYF
16	TRBV7-9	.	TRBJ1-6	.	TGTGCCAGCAGCTTAGTACGGGACGGCCACGGTTCACCCCTCCACTTT	CASSLVRDGHGSPLHF
15	TRBV7-7	once	TRBJ1-3	TRBD1	TGTGCTAGCAGCTTAGACAGGGGAGCTGGAAACACCATATATTTT	CASSLDRGAGNTIYF
14	TRBV10-3	once	TRBJ1-1	TRBD1	TGTGCCATCAGCCGGGACAGGGCGTACACTGAAGCTTTCTTT	CAISRDRAYTEAFF
11	TRBV20-1	.	TRBJ2-1	.	TGCAGTGCTAGAACGAACAATGAGCAGTTCTTC	CSARTNNEQFF
13	TRBV5-8	.	TRBJ1-2	.	TGTGCCAGCAGCCCCCCCGGTGTGGATGGCTACACCTTC	CASSPPGVDGYTF
12	TRBV11-2	.	TRBJ2-1	.	TGTGCCAGCAGCGCCCTAAGGATAGAGCAGTTCTTC	CASSALRIEQFF
13	TRBV7-3	.	TRBJ1-1	.	TGTGCCAGCAGCCCAACAGGGTACACTGAAGCTTTCTTT	CASSPTGYTEAFF
13	TRBV12-5	.	TRBJ1-6	.	TGTGCTAGTGCCTACCAAATTAATTCACCCCTCCACTTT	CASAYQINSPLHF
14	TRBV13	.	TRBJ2-3	.	TGTGCCAGCAGCTTTTGGACGACCACAGATACGCAGTATTTT	CASSFWTTTDTQYF
17	TRBV7-9	.	TRBJ2-2	TRBD2	TGTGCCAGCAGCTTAAGGACTAGCGGGAGTCTAGCCGGGGAGCTGTTTTTT	CASSLRTSGSLAGELFF
16	TRBV27	many	TRBJ1-4	TRBD1	TGTGCCAGCAGTTCACGATGGACAGGCACCAATGAAAAACTGTTTTTT	CASSSRWTGTNEKLFF
13	TRBV30	once	TRBJ1-1	.	TGTGCCTGGGCGCCGGGCGGCCCTTTGAGAGCTTTCTTT	CAWAPGGPLRAFF
16	TRBV6-5	.	TRBJ2-4	.	TGTGCCAGCAGTTACTCCCGGGACCGGCTAGGGAACATTCAGTACTTC	CASSYSRDRLGNIQYF
16	TRBV4-3	.	TRBJ1-3	.	TGCGCCAGCAGCCAGGTCTTGATGGGATCTGGAAACACCATATATTTT	CASSQVLMGSGNTIYF
14	TRBV7-9	.	TRBJ1-1	TRBD1	TGTGCCAGCAGCCCTAGGGGGCCGAACACTGAAGCTTTCTTT	CASSPRGPNTEAFF
14	TRBV5-1	.	TRBJ2-3	.	TGCGCCAGCAGGGGAGCGGAGGTCACAGATACGCAGTATTTT	CASRGAEVTDTQYF
15	TRBV7-8	.	TRBJ1-2	.	TGTGCCAGCAGCCCTGGGGGGGGGTTCCCCTATGGCTACACCTTC	CASSPGGGFPYGYTF
13	TRBV9	.	TRBJ1-2	TRBD1	TGTGCCAGCAGCAGAAGGACAGGCTATGGCTACACCTTC	CASSRRTGYGYTF
18	TRBV5-6	.	TRBJ2-2	.	TGTGCCAGCAGCTCTATTAAAGGACTCCAGGAGGCCCCCGGGGAGCTGTTTTTT	CASSSIKGLQEAPGELFF
12	TRBV6-6	.	TRBJ2-5	.	TGTGCCAGCAGTCCCCTCTTAGAGACCCAGTACTTC	CASSPLLETQYF
15	TRBV2	once	TRBJ2-1	.	TGTGCCAGCAGTGAAGGGGTAGCTCGCTACAATGAGCAGTTCTTC	CASSEGVARYNEQFF
14	TRBV5-1	.	TRBJ2-3	TRBD1	TGCGCCAGCGGGGGACAGGGGGCCCCAGATACGCAGTATTTT	CASGGQGAPDTQYF
16	TRBV28	.	TRBJ2-1	.	TGTGCCAGCAGTCCTCTTCGAGTGGGGGTGAACAATGAGCAGTTCTTC	CASSPLRVGVNNEQFF
16	TRBV4-3	.	TRBJ1-3	.	TGCGCCAGCAGCCAAGATTACAGGTCCGGTGGAAACACCATATATTTT	CASSQDYRSGGNTIYF
14	TRBV9	.	TRBJ1-2	.	TGTGCCAGCAGCGTAGACAGGGCCGGGTATGGCTACACCTTC	CASSVDRAGYGYTF
12	TRBV28	.	TRBJ1-4	.	TGTGCCAGCAGCCTTCCGGGGGAAAAACTGTTTTTT	CASSLPGEKLFF
13	TRBV12-3/TRBV12-4	.	TRBJ1-4	.	TGTGCCAGCAGTCGGGGGTTAGGAGAAAAACTGTTTTTT	CASSRGLGEKLFF
15	TRBV5-1	.	TRBJ2-3	.	TGCGCCAGCAGCTTGGTGACACCCCTCACAGATACGCAGTATTTT	CASSLVTPLTDTQYF
12	TRBV9	once	TRBJ1-2	.	TGTGCCAGCAGCCTCCGTGAGGGTGGCTACACCTTC	CASSLREGGYTF
15	TRBV9	.	TRBJ1-3	.	TGTGCCAGCAGCGTAGTGGGGGCCTCTGGAAACACCATATATTTT	CASSVVGASGNTIYF
15	TRBV27	.	TRBJ2-7	.	TGTGCCAGCAGGAGCCCCGGGGCAGGGGGGTACGAGCAGTACTTC	CASRSPGAGGYEQYF
15	TRBV5-1	.	TRBJ2-5	TRBD2	TGCGCCAGCAGCTCCTCTAGCGGGGTTCAAGAGACCCAGTACTTC	CASSSSSGVQETQYF